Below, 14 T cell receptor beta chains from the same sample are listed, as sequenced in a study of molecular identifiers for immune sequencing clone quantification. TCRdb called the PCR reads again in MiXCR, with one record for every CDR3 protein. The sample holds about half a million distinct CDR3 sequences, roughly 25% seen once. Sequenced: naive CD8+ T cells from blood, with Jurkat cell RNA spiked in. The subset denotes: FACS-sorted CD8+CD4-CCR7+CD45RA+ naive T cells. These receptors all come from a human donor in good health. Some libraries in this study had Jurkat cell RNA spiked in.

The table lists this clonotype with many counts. CDR3 in amino acids: CASSLALGTYGEKLFF. The DNA for the CDR3 is TGTGCCAGCAGCTTAGCGCTCGGGACTTACGGAGAAAAACTGTTTTTT. V gene TRBV7-9 combines with J gene TRBJ1-4; D possibly corresponds to TRBD1 (5 bases). The germline CDR1 and CDR2 sequences are SEHNR and FQNEAQ (reference sequence). The CDR3 has 16 residues. V gave up 0 bases and J gave up 8 bases, with 16 bases separating them.

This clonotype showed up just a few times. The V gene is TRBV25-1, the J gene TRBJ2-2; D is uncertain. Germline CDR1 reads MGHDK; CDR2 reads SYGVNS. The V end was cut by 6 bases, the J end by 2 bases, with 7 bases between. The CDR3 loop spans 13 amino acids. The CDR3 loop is CASRRPNTGELFF. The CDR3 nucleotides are TGTGCCAGCAGGAGACCCAACACCGGGGAGCTGTTTTTT.

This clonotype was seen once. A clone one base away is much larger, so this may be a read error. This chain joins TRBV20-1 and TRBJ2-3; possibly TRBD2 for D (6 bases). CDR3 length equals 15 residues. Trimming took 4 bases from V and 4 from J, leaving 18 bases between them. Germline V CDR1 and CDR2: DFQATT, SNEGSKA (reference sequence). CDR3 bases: TGCAGTGCTATAACGACTAGAGTTTATCCAGATACGCAGTATTTT. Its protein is CSAITTRVYPDTQYF.

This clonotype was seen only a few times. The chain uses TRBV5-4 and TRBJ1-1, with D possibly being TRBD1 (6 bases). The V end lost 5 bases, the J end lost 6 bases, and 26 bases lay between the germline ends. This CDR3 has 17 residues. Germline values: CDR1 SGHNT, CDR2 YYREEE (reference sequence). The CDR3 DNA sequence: TGTGCCAGCAGTGCTACAGGACAGTCAATTGGGGACGCTGAAGCTTTCTTT. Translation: CASSATGQSIGDAEAFF.

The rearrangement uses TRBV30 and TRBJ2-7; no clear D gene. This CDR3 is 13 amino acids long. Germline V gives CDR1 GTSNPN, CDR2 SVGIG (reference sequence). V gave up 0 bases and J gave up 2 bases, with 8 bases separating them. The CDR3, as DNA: TGTGCCTGGAGTGTCGGGCTAGCCTACGAGCAGTACTTC. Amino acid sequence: CAWSVGLAYEQYF.

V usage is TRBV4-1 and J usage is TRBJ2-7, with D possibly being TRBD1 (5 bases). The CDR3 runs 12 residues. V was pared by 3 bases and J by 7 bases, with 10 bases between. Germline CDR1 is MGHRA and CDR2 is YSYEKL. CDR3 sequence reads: CASSQTTGEQYF. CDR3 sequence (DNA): TGCGCCAGCAGCCAGACCACAGGAGAGCAGTACTTC.

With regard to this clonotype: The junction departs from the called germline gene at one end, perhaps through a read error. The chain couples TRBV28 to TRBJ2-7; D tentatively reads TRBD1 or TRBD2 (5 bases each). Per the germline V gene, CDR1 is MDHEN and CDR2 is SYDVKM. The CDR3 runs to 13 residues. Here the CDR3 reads CVSSPGPWHEQYF. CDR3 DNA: TGTGTCAGCAGTCCGGGACCATGGCACGAGCAGTACTTC.

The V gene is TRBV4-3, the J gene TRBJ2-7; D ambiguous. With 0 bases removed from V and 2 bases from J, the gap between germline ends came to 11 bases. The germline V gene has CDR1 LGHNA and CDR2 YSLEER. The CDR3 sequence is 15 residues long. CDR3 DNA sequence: TGCGCCAGCAGCCAAGAGTGGAACGGGCCCTACGAGCAGTACTTC. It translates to CASSQEWNGPYEQYF.

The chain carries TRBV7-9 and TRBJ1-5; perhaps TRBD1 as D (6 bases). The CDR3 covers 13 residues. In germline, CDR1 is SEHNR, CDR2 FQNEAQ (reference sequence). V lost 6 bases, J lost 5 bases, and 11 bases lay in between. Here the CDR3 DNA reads TGTGCCAGCAGAGCGGGGGCGGATCAGCCCCAGCATTTT. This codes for CASRAGADQPQHF.

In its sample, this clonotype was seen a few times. Here the CDR3 DNA reads TGCGCCACCACCGGGGTGTACCAAGAGACCCAGTACTTC. Its translation is CATTGVYQETQYF. The chain links TRBV10-2 to TRBJ2-5, with a weak D call TRBD2 (5 bases). The CDR3 covers 13 residues. In germline, CDR1 is WSHSY, CDR2 SAAADI. The germline V and J ends were trimmed by 10 bases and 0 bases, with 12 bases remaining between them.

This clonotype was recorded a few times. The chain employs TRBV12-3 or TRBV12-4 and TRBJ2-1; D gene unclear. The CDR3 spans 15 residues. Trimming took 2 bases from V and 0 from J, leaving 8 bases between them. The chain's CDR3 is CASSLKQSSYNEQFF. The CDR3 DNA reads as TGTGCCAGCAGTTTAAAACAGAGCTCCTACAATGAGCAGTTCTTC.

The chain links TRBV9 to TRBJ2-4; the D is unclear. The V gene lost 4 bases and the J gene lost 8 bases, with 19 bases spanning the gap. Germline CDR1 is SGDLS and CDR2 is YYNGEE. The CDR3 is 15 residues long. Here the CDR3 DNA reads TGTGCCAGCAGCCCGGGTAATCCCCCGCTACACATTCAGTACTTC. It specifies CASSPGNPPLHIQYF.

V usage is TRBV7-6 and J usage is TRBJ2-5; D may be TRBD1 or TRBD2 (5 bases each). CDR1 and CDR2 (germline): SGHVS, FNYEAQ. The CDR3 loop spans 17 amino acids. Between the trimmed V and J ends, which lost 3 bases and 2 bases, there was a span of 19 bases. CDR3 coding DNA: TGTGCCAGCAGCTTTAGCCCGGGACGAGACGCGCAAGAGACCCAGTACTTC. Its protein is CASSFSPGRDAQETQYF.

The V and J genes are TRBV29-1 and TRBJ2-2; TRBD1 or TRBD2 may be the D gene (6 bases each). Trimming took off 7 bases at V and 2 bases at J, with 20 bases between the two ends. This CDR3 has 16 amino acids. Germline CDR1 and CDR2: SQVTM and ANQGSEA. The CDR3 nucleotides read TGCAGCGCCCTTTGGGGGGCGCATGGTAACACCGGGGAGCTGTTTTTT. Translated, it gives CSALWGAHGNTGELFF.